What follows are 21 T cell receptor beta chains derived from one specimen sequenced in a study of CD4+ T cells in melanoma. Produced via immunoSEQ multiplex PCR; TCRdb's table is partial and in-frame only. Of around 100,000 clones listed, 80% to 95% are singletons. The sequenced material came from peripheral blood. The source of these receptors is a human donor with melanoma.

The genes are TRBV5-8 and TRBJ1-6; the D gene is possibly TRBD1 (6 bases). Germline V gene data show CDR1 as SGHTS and CDR2 as YDEGEE. Trimming left V 4 bases short and J 7 bases short, with 15 bases between. The CDR3 runs to 15 residues. As DNA, the CDR3 is TGTGCCAGCAGCCTAAAAAAAACAGGGAATTCACCCCTCCACTTT. Amino acid sequence: CASSLKKTGNSPLHF. Using reference TRBV5-8 and TRBJ1-6 for the parts outside the CDR3, the full variable domain is EAGVTQSPTHLIKTRGQQATLRCSPISGHTSVYWYQQALGLGLQFLLWYDEGEERNRGNFPPRFSGRQFPNYSSELNVNALELEDSALYLCASSLKKTGNSPLHFGNGTRLTVT.

V usage is TRBV25-1 and J usage is TRBJ1-1; maybe TRBD1 (6 bases). This CDR3 comprises 15 residues. CDR1 is MGHDK and CDR2 is SYGVNS in the germline V gene. The germline V and J ends were trimmed by 0 bases and 7 bases, with 15 bases remaining between them. CDR3 bases: TGTGCCAGCAGTGAATATCGGGGGCTGAGTGGTGAAGCTTTCTTT. Its translation is CASSEYRGLSGEAFF.

The chain couples TRBV5-1 to TRBJ2-2, with D perhaps being TRBD1 or TRBD2 (6 bases each). CDR1 is SGHRS and CDR2 is YFSETQ in the germline V gene. V shed 0 bases and J shed 1 base, with 16 bases lying between them. The CDR3 is made up of 18 amino acids. The CDR3 sequence is CASSLGGSGGVNTGELFF. CDR3 sequence (DNA): TGCGCCAGCAGCTTGGGCGGATCCGGGGGCGTGAACACCGGGGAGCTGTTTTTT.

J is TRBJ1-1 and V is TRBV2; possible D gene TRBD1, 5 bases. Trimming pared 4 bases from V and 4 bases from J, leaving 10 bases between. CDR3 size: 13 residues. The germline CDR1 and CDR2 sequences are SNHLY and FYNNEI. CDR3 loop: CASSVGTGTEAFF. In DNA form, the CDR3 reads TGTGCCAGCAGTGTCGGGACCGGCACTGAAGCTTTCTTT.

The chain employs TRBV7-2 and TRBJ1-4, with D perhaps matching TRBD1 (6 bases). With 5 bases removed from V and 3 bases from J, the gap between germline ends came to 10 bases. The CDR3 consists of 14 residues. The V gene's germline CDR1 is SGHTA and CDR2 FQGNSA. The CDR3 DNA reads TGTGCCAGCAGCCGAGGACAGCCTAATGAAAAACTGTTTTTT. This encodes CASSRGQPNEKLFF.

The chain has TRBV30 and TRBJ1-1; 8 bases are shared with TRBD1. The CDR3 loop spans 15 amino acids. The V and J ends lost 1 base and 3 bases, in that order; junction bases with no gene match: 7. Germline V gene data show CDR1 as GTSNPN and CDR2 as SVGIG (reference sequence). In DNA form, the CDR3 reads TGTGCCTGGAGTGAAATGGACAGGGCAGACACTGAAGCTTTCTTT. Translation: CAWSEMDRADTEAFF. Based on the CDR3 plus reference TRBV30 and TRBJ1-1, the full variable domain is SQTIHQWPATLVQPVGSPLSLECTVEGTSNPNLYWYRQAAGRGLQLLFYSVGIGQISSEVPQNLSASRPQDRQFILSSKKLLLSDSGFYLCAWSEMDRADTEAFFGQGTRLTVV.

The rearrangement joins TRBV29-1 to TRBJ1-4; D may be TRBD1 (5 bases). Germline loops: CDR1 SQVTM, CDR2 ANQGSEA. The ends were cut back, 3 bases at V and 4 bases at J, with 9 bases in the middle. This CDR3 spans 13 amino acids. The CDR3 loop is CSVDGGGNEKLFF. CDR3 in DNA: TGCAGCGTTGATGGGGGGGGTAATGAAAAACTGTTTTTT. The entire variable domain, with the rest obtained from reference TRBV29-1 and TRBJ1-4, is as follows: SAVISQKPSRDICQRGTSLTIQCQVDSQVTMMFWYRQQPGQSLTLIATANQGSEATYESGFVIDKFPISRPNLTFSTLTVSNMSPEDSSIYLCSVDGGGNEKLFFGSGTQLSVL.

The chain recombines TRBV10-3 with TRBJ2-1; 7 bases align to TRBD2. The germline V gene encodes CDR1 ENHRY and CDR2 SYGVKD. This CDR3 spans 13 amino acids. Trimming cost V 7 bases and J 6 bases; bases outside gene matches: 6. DNA for the CDR3: TGTGCCATCAACGGGGGAGGGGTCAATGAGCAGTTCTTC. It translates to CAINGGGVNEQFF.

The chain is built from TRBV2 and TRBJ1-4, with 9 bases that match TRBD1. There are 15 residues in the CDR3. CDR1 and CDR2 from the germline V gene are SNHLY and FYNNEI. Losses at the gene ends were 4 bases for V and 5 bases for J; bases not matched to a gene: 5. The CDR3 here is CASSVGGTGNEKLFF. In DNA, the CDR3 is TGTGCCAGCAGTGTCGGAGGGACAGGGAATGAAAAACTGTTTTTT.

The CDR3 loop reads CASSSSVSGSTDTQYF. CDR3 DNA: TGTGCCAGCAGCTCTAGCGTCTCGGGTAGCACAGATACGCAGTATTTT. The gene calls are TRBV13 and TRBJ2-3; TRBD2 might be the D (6 bases). V was cut by 4 bases and J by 0 bases, with 14 bases left in between. Germline V gene lookup returns CDR1 PRHDT and CDR2 FYEKMQ (reference sequence). The CDR3 is made up of 16 amino acids.

The V and J genes are TRBV25-1 and TRBJ2-7; the D gene could be TRBD1 or TRBD2 (5 bases each). Germline V lookup: CDR1 MGHDK, CDR2 SYGVNS. The V and J ends lost 2 bases and 7 bases respectively, with 12 bases between them. The CDR3 totals 13 residues. The CDR3 spells CASSEIWDGEQYF. DNA for the CDR3: TGTGCCAGCAGTGAAATCTGGGACGGTGAGCAGTACTTC.

The chain couples TRBV29-1 to TRBJ1-2; unclear D gene. Germline V gene sequence: CDR1 SQVTM, CDR2 ANQGSEA. CDR3 size: 13 residues. V dropped 3 bases and J dropped 6 bases, with 14 bases sitting between them. Written as DNA, the CDR3 is TGCAGCGTTGATGAGCCCAAGGTTCATGGCTACACCTTC. As protein: CSVDEPKVHGYTF.

The chain is built from TRBV4-2 and TRBJ1-1; possibly TRBD1 for D (6 bases). CDR3 size: 16 residues. In germline, CDR1 is LGHNA, CDR2 YNFKEQ. The V and J ends lost 1 base and 1 base respectively, with 13 bases between them. The CDR3 nucleotides are TGTGCCAGCAGCCAAGTGCAGGGGAGGAGGAACACTGAAGCTTTCTTT. Protein: CASSQVQGRRNTEAFF.

As regards this clone: Additional DNA sequences in this sample encode the identical CDR3. The CDR3 reads CASSLEGGNTEAFF. The CDR3 nucleotides read TGCGCCAGCAGCTTGGAGGGAGGGAACACTGAAGCTTTCTTT. This chain connects TRBV5-1 to TRBJ1-1; D unclear. CDR1 SGHRS and CDR2 YFSETQ come from the germline V gene. V was trimmed by 0 bases and J by 1 base, leaving 7 bases between them. CDR3 length: 14 amino acids.

The chain joins TRBV15 to TRBJ2-7; unclear D gene. CDR3 length: 15 residues. V was clipped by 3 bases and J by 3 bases, with 15 bases between them. Germline CDR1 and CDR2: LNHNV and YYDKDF (reference sequence). CDR3 coding DNA: TGTGCCACCAGCAGCGTCTCAGGTGGATTCTACGAGCAGTACTTC. This sequence encodes CATSSVSGGFYEQYF.

Here the CDR3 reads CASSLAGQFSYEQYF. The CDR3 DNA follows: TGTGCCAGCAGCTTAGCAGGACAGTTCTCCTACGAGCAGTACTTC. The V and J genes are TRBV7-2 and TRBJ2-7, with D possibly TRBD1 on 6 matching bases. V was clipped by 0 bases and J by 0 bases, with 9 bases between them. Germline CDR1 and CDR2: SGHTA and FQGNSA. The length of the CDR3 is 15 residues.

The chain couples TRBV5-1 to TRBJ2-1; 10 bases are a match to TRBD1. The CDR3 runs 15 residues. Germline V gives CDR1 SGHRS, CDR2 YFSETQ. Trimming at V came to 4 bases and at J to 8 bases, leaving 9 bases not matched to a gene. The CDR3 is CASSIGQGEVDEQFF. The CDR3 DNA is TGCGCCAGCAGCATAGGACAGGGGGAGGTCGATGAGCAGTTCTTC.

The V gene is TRBV5-1, the J gene TRBJ2-3; 13 bases agree with TRBD2. J lost 1 base, V lost 3 bases, and 11 bases had no gene match. The germline V gene has CDR1 SGHRS and CDR2 YFSETQ. The CDR3 length is 19 residues. CDR3 protein: CASSSAWTSGRGGTDTQYF. Written as DNA, the CDR3 is TGCGCCAGCAGCTCAGCATGGACTAGCGGGAGAGGGGGCACAGATACGCAGTATTTT.

The chain carries TRBV5-4 and TRBJ2-3, with D possibly being TRBD1 (5 bases). Germline V gives CDR1 SGHNT, CDR2 YYREEE (reference sequence). This CDR3 region has 15 residues. V lost 0 bases, J lost 2 bases, and 10 bases lay in between. Here the CDR3 DNA reads TGTGCCAGCAGCTTGGATCAGGGAAACACAGATACGCAGTATTTT. It is translated as CASSLDQGNTDTQYF.

The chain links TRBV18 to TRBJ1-1, with D hard to call. The CDR3 totals 13 residues. The ends were cut back, 3 bases at V and 4 bases at J, with 9 bases in the middle. Germline V gene data show CDR1 as KGHSH and CDR2 as LQKENI. In DNA, the CDR3 is TGTGCCAGCTCACCGATCACCCTCACTGAAGCTTTCTTT. It is translated as CASSPITLTEAFF.

V usage is TRBV9 and J usage is TRBJ1-2, with a possible D match to TRBD1 (6 bases). Deletions cut 2 bases from V and 8 bases from J, with 19 bases between. In germline, CDR1 is SGDLS, CDR2 YYNGEE. The CDR3 spans 15 residues. The CDR3 DNA sequence: TGTGCCAGCAGCGTGGATCCAGGACAGCAGAGGGGCTACACCTTC. Translating gives CASSVDPGQQRGYTF.